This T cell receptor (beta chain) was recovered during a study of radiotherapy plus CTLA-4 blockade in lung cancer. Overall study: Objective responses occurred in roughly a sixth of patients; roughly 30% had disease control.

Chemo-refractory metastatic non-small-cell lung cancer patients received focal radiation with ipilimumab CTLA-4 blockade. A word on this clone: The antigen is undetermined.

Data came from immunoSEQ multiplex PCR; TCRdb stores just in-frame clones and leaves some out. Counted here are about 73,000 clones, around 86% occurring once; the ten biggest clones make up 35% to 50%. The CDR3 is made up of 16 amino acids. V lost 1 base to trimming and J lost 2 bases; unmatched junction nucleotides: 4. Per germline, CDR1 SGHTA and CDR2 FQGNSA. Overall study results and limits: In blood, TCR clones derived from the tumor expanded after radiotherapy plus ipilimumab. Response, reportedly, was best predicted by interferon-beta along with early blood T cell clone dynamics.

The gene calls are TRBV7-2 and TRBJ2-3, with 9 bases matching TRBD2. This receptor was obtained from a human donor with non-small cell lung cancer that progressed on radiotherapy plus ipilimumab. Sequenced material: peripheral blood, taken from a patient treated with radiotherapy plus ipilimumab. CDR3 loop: CASSLGSGRYTDTQYF. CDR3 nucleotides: TGTGCCAGCAGCTTAGGGAGCGGGAGGTACACAGATACGCAGTATTTT.